The 3 T cell receptor beta chains given below trace back to one sample, sequenced in a study of cytomegalovirus exposure and HLA in healthy donors (dated by TCRdb to about 2017). The library was prepared using the immunoSEQ multiplex PCR assay. A mixture of 60 forward primers for TCR Vbeta segments and 13 reverse primers for TCR Jbeta segments was used in the multiplex PCR. What TCRdb holds here is the immuneACCESS table cut down to in-frame rearrangements. Part of the clones is not present; checked against another copy, under half of the missing clones reflect an unresolved V gene, and the others are unexplained. The sample records 170,000 or so clones, around 80% of which are singletons. Roughly an eighth of the sample belongs to the ten largest clones. The sequencing input was PBMCs. Every receptor here comes from a woman between 45 and 60 years old in good health and CMV-seropositive.

The rearrangement uses TRBV7-6 and TRBJ1-2, with D maybe TRBD1 (5 bases). Trimming left V 1 base short and J 4 bases short, with 13 bases between. CDR3 size: 15 residues. The germline CDR1 and CDR2 sequences are SGHVS and FNYEAQ. Here the CDR3 reads CASSLGPRVPYGYTF. The CDR3 region has the DNA TGTGCCAGCAGCTTAGGTCCCAGGGTTCCCTATGGCTACACCTTC.

This clone was counted only a few times. This chain connects TRBV25-1 to TRBJ1-2, with a tentative D call TRBD1 (5 bases). This CDR3 has 14 amino acids. Germline V CDR1 and CDR2: MGHDK, SYGVNS. V was cut by 1 base and J by 5 bases, with 11 bases left in between. The CDR3 here is CASSESTGDYGYTF. In DNA, the CDR3 is TGTGCCAGCAGTGAATCGACGGGGGATTATGGCTACACCTTC.

This chain joins TRBV30 and TRBJ1-1; the match to TRBD1 covers 7 bases. This CDR3 comprises 12 residues. Germline loops: CDR1 GTSNPN, CDR2 SVGIG (reference sequence). CDR3 in DNA: TGTGGGTCAGGGGGTATGAACACTGAAGCTTTCTTT. It translates to CGSGGMNTEAFF.